The rows below give T cell receptor beta chains drawn from one sample of a study of blood T cell repertoires in COVID-19. The table came from immunoSEQ multiplex PCR; TCRdb's copy has only in-frame clones and leaves some out. Of about 140,000 clones in the sample, almost 80% were seen once. Sequences were obtained from PBMCs or T cells enriched from blood (not recorded which). The source of these receptors is a woman in her forties or fifties who had recovered from COVID-19. CDR3s include the opening cysteine and the closing phenylalanine or tryptophan. D genes are given only for firm matches. The listing skips clone size in some rows; elsewhere it reads once, few, many or a size class.

TRBV10-2	TRBJ1-2	TRBD1	.	TGCGCCAGCAGTGAGGAAGCAGACAGGGGGACCTATGGCTACACCTTC	CASSEEADRGTYGYTF
TRBV6-5	TRBJ1-2	.	.	TGTGCCAGCAGTTACTCGTCAGGGCCGGAAGGCTACACCTTC	CASSYSSGPEGYTF
TRBV12-3/TRBV12-4	TRBJ2-6	.	.	TGTGCCAGCAGTTTAAGCGGGGCCAACGTCCTGACTTTC	CASSLSGANVLTF
TRBV7-3	TRBJ2-3	.	.	TGTGCCAGCAGCGACCGGGGAGATAGCACAGATACGCAGTATTTT	CASSDRGDSTDTQYF
TRBV19	TRBJ2-1	TRBD2	.	TGTGCCAGTAGTCGTACTAGCGGGGGGGCGAATGAGCAGTTCTTC	CASSRTSGGANEQFF
TRBV19	TRBJ2-3	.	.	TGTGCCAGTAGTATTTCACTAGCTCTCACAGATACGCAGTATTTT	CASSISLALTDTQYF
TRBV5-4	TRBJ2-1	TRBD2	.	TGTGCCAGCAGCACCCGGACTAGCGGGGTGAACAATGAGCAGTTCTTC	CASSTRTSGVNNEQFF
TRBV23-1	TRBJ2-1	.	.	TGCGCCAACCTCCGGGGGGCCGGGAGCTCCTACAATGAGCAGTTCTTC	CANLRGAGSSYNEQFF
TRBV7-6	TRBJ2-1	TRBD1	.	TGTGCCAGCAGCTCCGACAGGGGCACATACAATGAGCAGTTCTTC	CASSSDRGTYNEQFF
TRBV30	TRBJ2-5	.	.	TGTGCCTCAGGGCCCGGTCCAGAGACCCAGTACTTC	CASGPGPETQYF
TRBV4-2	TRBJ2-3	TRBD2	.	TGTGCCAGCAGCCCCCTGGGAGCGGGAGGAGCAGATACGCAGTATTTT	CASSPLGAGGADTQYF
TRBV30	TRBJ1-3	TRBD1	.	TGTGCCTGGATGGGACAGGGTTTCGCTGGAAACACCATATATTTT	CAWMGQGFAGNTIYF
TRBV5-1	TRBJ2-1	.	many	TGCGCCAGCAGCTTGGTACTAGCTGATACTGGTGAGCAGTTCTTC	CASSLVLADTGEQFF
TRBV12-3/TRBV12-4	TRBJ2-1	.	.	TGTGCCATCTCGGTCGGGGGATACAATGAGCAGTTCTTC	CAISVGGYNEQFF
TRBV3-1/TRBV3-2	TRBJ2-1	TRBD2	.	TGTGCCAGCAGCCAAGATTTTGGTAGCGGGAGGAGCTCCTACAATGAGCAGTTCTTC	CASSQDFGSGRSSYNEQFF
TRBV7-9	TRBJ2-6	.	.	TGTGCCAGCAGCTTAGCCCCATTCTCTGGGGCCAACGTCCTGACTTTC	CASSLAPFSGANVLTF
TRBV6-5	TRBJ1-4	TRBD1	.	TGTGCCAGCAGTTTAACAGGGGTGACTAATGAAAAACTGTTTTTT	CASSLTGVTNEKLFF
TRBV7-9	TRBJ2-1	TRBD1	.	TGTGCCAGCTGCCCGACAGGGGGCTTGAATGAGCAGTTCTTC	CASCPTGGLNEQFF